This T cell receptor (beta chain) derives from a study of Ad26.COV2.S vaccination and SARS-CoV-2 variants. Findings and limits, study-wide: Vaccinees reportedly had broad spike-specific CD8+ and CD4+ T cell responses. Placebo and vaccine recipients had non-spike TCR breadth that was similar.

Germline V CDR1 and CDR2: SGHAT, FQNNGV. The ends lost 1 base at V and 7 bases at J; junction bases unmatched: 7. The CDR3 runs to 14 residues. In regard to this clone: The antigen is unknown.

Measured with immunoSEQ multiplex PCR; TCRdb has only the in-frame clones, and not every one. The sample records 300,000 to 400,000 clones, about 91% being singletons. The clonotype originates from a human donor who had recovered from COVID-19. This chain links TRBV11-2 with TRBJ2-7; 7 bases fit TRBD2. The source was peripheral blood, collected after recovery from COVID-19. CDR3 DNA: TGTGCCAGCAGCTTAGGGCGGGAGTCGTGGGAGCAGTACTTC. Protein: CASSLGRESWEQYF.